This T cell receptor (beta chain) is from a study of blood T cell repertoires in COVID-19. Study at large: Material from acute and convalescent COVID-19 was sourced from the United States, Italy and Spain. In each case, the material was cDNA or gDNA derived from T cells, B-cell-depleted T cells, or PBMCs.

Everyone who took part was roughly 18 to 89 years old, and they came from about two dozen US areas. Authors' data handling: Amplification of reference gene primers provided the estimated nucleated cell counts. Measured with immunoSEQ multiplex PCR; TCRdb has only the in-frame clones, and not every one. V, J and clone size derive from that table, while D and trimming were established from the DNA sequence. The sample has roughly 250,000 clones; roughly 85% are singletons. V dropped 6 bases and J dropped 5; count of bases not matched to a gene: 6. This CDR3 is built from 14 residues. CDR1 and CDR2 from the germline V gene are MNHEY and SVGAGI.

Sequenced: PBMCs or T cells enriched from blood (not recorded which). The V and J genes are TRBV6-5 and TRBJ2-5, with 10 nucleotides matching TRBD1. The origin of this receptor is a woman aged 45-65 years who had recovered from COVID-19. The CDR3 region is CASRGQGILETQYF. In DNA, the CDR3 is TGTGCCAGCAGGGGACAGGGGATATTGGAGACCCAGTACTTC.